This TCR beta chain is drawn from a study of CD8+CD57+ T cells in acquired aplastic anemia. CDR3 and TCR beta VDJ profiling relied on a genomic DNA template. One entry per CDR3 protein results from TCRdb running MiXCR on the reads. The sample records 50,000 or so distinct CDR3 sequences, around 50% being singletons. Comment on this clonotype: What it binds is not known.

Individuals selected for sequencing had exhibited CD8+CD57+ cell expansion on flow cytometry. Study-wide findings and caveats: Patients and healthy controls showed no significant CD8+ Simpson's diversity difference.

The CDR3 totals 15 residues. Germline lookup yields CDR1 SGHAT and CDR2 FQNNGV. Trimming left V 3 bases short and J 2 bases short, with 11 bases between. V is TRBV11-2 and J is TRBJ2-1; D gene unclear. The material sequenced was sorted CD4+, CD8+, or CD8+CD57+ T cells (not recorded which) from PBMCs. The sequence was collected from a human donor with aplastic anemia. The CDR3 reads CASSFGQAPYNEQFF. The CDR3 DNA sequence: TGTGCCAGCAGCTTTGGCCAGGCACCCTACAATGAGCAGTTCTTC.